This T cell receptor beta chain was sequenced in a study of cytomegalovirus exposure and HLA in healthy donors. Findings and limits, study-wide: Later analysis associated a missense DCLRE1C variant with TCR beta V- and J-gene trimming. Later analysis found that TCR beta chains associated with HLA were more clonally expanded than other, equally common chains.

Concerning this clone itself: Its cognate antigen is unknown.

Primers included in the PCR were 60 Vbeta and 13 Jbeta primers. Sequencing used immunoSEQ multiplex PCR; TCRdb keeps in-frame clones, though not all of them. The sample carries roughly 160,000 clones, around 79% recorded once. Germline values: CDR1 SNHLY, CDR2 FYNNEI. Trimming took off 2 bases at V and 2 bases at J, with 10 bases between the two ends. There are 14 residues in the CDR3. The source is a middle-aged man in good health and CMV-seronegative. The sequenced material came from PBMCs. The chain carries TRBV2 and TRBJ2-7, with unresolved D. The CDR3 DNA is TGTGCCAGCAGTGAACCTGGGCCTGCCTACGAGCAGTACTTC. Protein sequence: CASSEPGPAYEQYF.